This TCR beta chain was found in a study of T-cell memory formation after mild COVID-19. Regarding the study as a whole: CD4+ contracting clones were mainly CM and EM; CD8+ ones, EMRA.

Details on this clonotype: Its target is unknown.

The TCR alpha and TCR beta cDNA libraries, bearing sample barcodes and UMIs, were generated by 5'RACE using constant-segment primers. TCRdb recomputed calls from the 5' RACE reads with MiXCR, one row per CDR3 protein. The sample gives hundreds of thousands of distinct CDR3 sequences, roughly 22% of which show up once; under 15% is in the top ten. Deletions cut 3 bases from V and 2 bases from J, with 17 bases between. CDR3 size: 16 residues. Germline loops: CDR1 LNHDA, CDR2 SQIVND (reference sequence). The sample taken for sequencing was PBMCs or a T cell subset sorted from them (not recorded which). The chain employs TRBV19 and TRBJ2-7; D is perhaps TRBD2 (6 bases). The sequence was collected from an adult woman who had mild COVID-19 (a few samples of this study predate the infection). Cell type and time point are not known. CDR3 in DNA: TGTGCCAGTAGTATGCGATCGAGCGGGCCGACCTACGAGCAGTACTTC. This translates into CASSMRSSGPTYEQYF.